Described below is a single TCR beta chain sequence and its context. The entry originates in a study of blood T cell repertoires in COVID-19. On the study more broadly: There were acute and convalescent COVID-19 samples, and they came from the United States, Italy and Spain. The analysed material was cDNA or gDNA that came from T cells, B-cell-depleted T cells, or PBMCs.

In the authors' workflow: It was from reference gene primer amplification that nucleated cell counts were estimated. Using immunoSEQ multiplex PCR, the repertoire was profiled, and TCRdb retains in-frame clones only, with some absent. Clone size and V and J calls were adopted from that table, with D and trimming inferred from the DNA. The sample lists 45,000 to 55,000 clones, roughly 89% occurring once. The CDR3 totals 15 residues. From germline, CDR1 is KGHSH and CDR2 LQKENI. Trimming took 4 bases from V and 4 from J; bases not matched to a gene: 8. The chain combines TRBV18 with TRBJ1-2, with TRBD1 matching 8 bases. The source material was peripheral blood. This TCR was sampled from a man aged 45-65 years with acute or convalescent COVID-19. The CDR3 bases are TGTGCCAGCTCACTACAGACAGGGGAGGTCTATGGCTACACCTTC. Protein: CASSLQTGEVYGYTF. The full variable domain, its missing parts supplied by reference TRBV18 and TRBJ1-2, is NAGVMQNPRHLVRRRGQEARLRCSPMKGHSHVYWYRQLPEEGLKFMVYLQKENIIDESGMPKERFSAEFPKEGPSILRIQQVVRGDSAAYFCASSLQTGEVYGYTFGSGTRLTVV.